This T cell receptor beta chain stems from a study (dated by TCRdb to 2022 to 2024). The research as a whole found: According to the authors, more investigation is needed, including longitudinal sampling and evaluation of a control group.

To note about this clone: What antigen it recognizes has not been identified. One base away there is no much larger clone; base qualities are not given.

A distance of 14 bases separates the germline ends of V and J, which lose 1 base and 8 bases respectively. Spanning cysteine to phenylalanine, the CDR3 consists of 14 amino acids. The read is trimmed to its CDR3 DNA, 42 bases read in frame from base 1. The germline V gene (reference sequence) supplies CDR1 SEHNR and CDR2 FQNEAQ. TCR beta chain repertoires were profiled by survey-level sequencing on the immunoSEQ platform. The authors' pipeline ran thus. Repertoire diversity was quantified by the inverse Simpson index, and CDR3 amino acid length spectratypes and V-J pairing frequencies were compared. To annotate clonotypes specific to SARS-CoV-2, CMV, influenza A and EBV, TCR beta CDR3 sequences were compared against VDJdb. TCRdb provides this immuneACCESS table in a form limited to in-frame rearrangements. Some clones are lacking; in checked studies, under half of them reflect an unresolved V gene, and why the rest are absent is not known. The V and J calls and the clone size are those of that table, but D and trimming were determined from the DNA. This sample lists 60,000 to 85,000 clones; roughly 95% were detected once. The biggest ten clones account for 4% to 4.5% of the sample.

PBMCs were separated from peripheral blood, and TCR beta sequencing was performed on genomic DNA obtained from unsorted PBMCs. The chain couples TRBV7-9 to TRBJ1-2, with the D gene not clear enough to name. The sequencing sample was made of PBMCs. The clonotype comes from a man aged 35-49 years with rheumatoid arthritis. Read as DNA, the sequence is TGTGCCAGCAGCTTAGTTGTCCCCGCGGGCGGCTACACCTTC. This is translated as CASSLVVPAGGYTF.